These T cell receptor beta chains were read from a single sample in a study of blood T cell repertoires in COVID-19. Some clones are missing from TCRdb's copy, which holds only in-frame ones; the method was immunoSEQ multiplex PCR. The data contain 150,000 to 200,000 clones, 88% of them singletons. What was sequenced was peripheral blood. Receptor source: a man aged 35-49 years with active or convalescent COVID-19. CDR3s include the opening cysteine and the closing phenylalanine or tryptophan. D genes are given only for firm matches. Rows give clone size only sometimes, using once, few, many, or a class for an expanded clone.

D,size,V,J,DNA,CDR3
TRBD2,-,TRBV28,TRBJ2-1,TGTGCCAGCAGTTTATGGAGGGAGGGGCAGTTCTTC,CASSLWREGQFF
TRBD1,-,TRBV5-1,TRBJ2-7,TGCGCCAGCAGCTTGGATTCAGGGGGTTCCTACGAGCAGTACTTC,CASSLDSGGSYEQYF
-,-,TRBV28,TRBJ1-4,TGTGCCAGCAGTTCAGGAGGGACTAATGAAAAACTGTTTTTT,CASSSGGTNEKLFF
-,-,TRBV6-6,TRBJ1-2,TGTGCCAGCAGTCTCCGCAACAGGGTCTCGGGTGGCTACACCTTC,CASSLRNRVSGGYTF
TRBD2,-,TRBV7-2,TRBJ2-4,TGTGCCAGCAGCTTAGCCGGGGGGGCAGCCAAAAACATTCAGTACTTC,CASSLAGGAAKNIQYF
TRBD1,-,TRBV13,TRBJ2-7,TGTGCCAGCAGCCGAAGGGACAGCGTACACGAGCAGTACTTC,CASSRRDSVHEQYF
-,-,TRBV2,TRBJ1-2,TGTGCCAGCAGTGAACAGTCGTATGGCTACACCTTC,CASSEQSYGYTF
TRBD1,-,TRBV5-8,TRBJ1-1,TGTGCCAGCAGCTCAACCGGGACAGTGAACACTGAAGCTTTCTTT,CASSSTGTVNTEAFF
-,-,TRBV27,TRBJ2-3,TGTGCCAGCAGCCGGAGGCCAGATACGCAGTATTTT,CASSRRPDTQYF
-,-,TRBV28,TRBJ1-1,TGTGCCAGCAGCGAAGAGAAGGGGCGCACTGAAGCTTTCTTT,CASSEEKGRTEAFF
TRBD1,-,TRBV19,TRBJ1-2,TGTGCCAGTAGGCGGCCAGGGACAGAAGGGGGCTACACCTTC,CASRRPGTEGGYTF
TRBD1,-,TRBV27,TRBJ1-1,TGTGCCAGCAAACAGGGGGCGAACACTGAAGCTTTCTTT,CASKQGANTEAFF
-,-,TRBV30,TRBJ2-7,TGTGCCTGGAGTGTACGACAGGACAACTCCTACGAGCAGTACTTC,CAWSVRQDNSYEQYF
TRBD1,-,TRBV28,TRBJ2-2,TGTGCCAGCAGTGACGGGACAGGGTATCCCGGGGAGCTGTTTTTT,CASSDGTGYPGELFF
TRBD2,-,TRBV11-2,TRBJ2-3,TGTGCCAGCAGTTTCCCCTCTAGCGGGTTCACAGATACGCAGTATTTT,CASSFPSSGFTDTQYF
TRBD1,-,TRBV14,TRBJ1-1,TGTGCCAGCAGCCAGCGGACAGGGATCATGAACACTGAAGCTTTCTTT,CASSQRTGIMNTEAFF
-,-,TRBV6-2/TRBV6-3,TRBJ1-5,TGTGCCAGCAGTTTAAGAGGGGAGGGTCAGCCCCAGCATTTT,CASSLRGEGQPQHF
-,-,TRBV7-3,TRBJ2-7,TGTGCCAGCAGTATTGAGGGCCTTTCCTACGAGCAGTACTTC,CASSIEGLSYEQYF
-,-,TRBV11-3,TRBJ2-1,TGTGCCAGCAGCCCAAGGACAGAAAAGTACAATGAGCAGTTCTTC,CASSPRTEKYNEQFF
TRBD1,-,TRBV5-1,TRBJ1-3,TGCGCCAGCAGCTCCGTCCCGGGACAGGGACTAGGCTCTGGAAACACCATATATTTT,CASSSVPGQGLGSGNTIYF
TRBD2,-,TRBV7-2,TRBJ2-5,TGTGCCAGCAGCACCCTAGCGGGGGGGCGTGAGACCCAGTACTTC,CASSTLAGGRETQYF
-,-,TRBV5-5,TRBJ2-5,TGTGCCAGCACTCCCGACAGGATCCAAGAGACCCAGTACTTC,CASTPDRIQETQYF
TRBD1,-,TRBV6-5,TRBJ1-3,TGTGCCGTATCGCGGACAGGGAAGGGTGGAAACACCATATATTTT,CAVSRTGKGGNTIYF
-,-,TRBV27,TRBJ1-2,TGTGCCAGCAGACCCGGACAAATCGGTGGCTACACCTTC,CASRPGQIGGYTF
-,-,TRBV19,TRBJ1-1,TGTGCCAGTAGTATGCAGGGAGGGAACACTGAAGCTTTCTTT,CASSMQGGNTEAFF
-,-,TRBV30,TRBJ1-2,TGTGCCTGGGCCGCGGGGGATGGCTACACCTTC,CAWAAGDGYTF
-,-,TRBV10-3,TRBJ2-2,TGTGCCATCAGGCAGGGGACTACGAACACCGGGGAGCTGTTTTTT,CAIRQGTTNTGELFF
-,-,TRBV6-5,TRBJ2-7,TGTGCCAGCAGTTACAGGGAGAGCACCTACGAGCAGTACTTC,CASSYRESTYEQYF
-,-,TRBV2,TRBJ1-4,TGTGCCAGCAGTGAAGGCAGGGTCGGTGAAAAACTGTTTTTT,CASSEGRVGEKLFF
-,-,TRBV18,TRBJ2-3,TGTGCCAGCTCACCAACTCTAGCCGACGTCGAGACTAGCACAGATACGCAGTATTTT,CASSPTLADVETSTDTQYF
-,-,TRBV6-5,TRBJ2-5,TGTGCCAGCAGACCTACAGGGTTAGAGACCCAGTACTTC,CASRPTGLETQYF
-,once,TRBV2,TRBJ2-3,TGTGCCAGCAGTGCCTTAGATACGCAGTATTTT,CASSALDTQYF
TRBD1,-,TRBV9,TRBJ1-4,TGTGCCAGCAGCGTTAGTTTTTCGGACAGGGAAGAAAAACTGTTTTTT,CASSVSFSDREEKLFF
TRBD1,-,TRBV6-2/TRBV6-3,TRBJ1-2,TGTGCCAGCAGCCCTCGACAGGGGCGATCTAACTATGGCTACACCTTC,CASSPRQGRSNYGYTF
-,-,TRBV20-1,TRBJ1-4,TGCAGTGCTAACTCGGGGGAAAAACTGTTTTTT,CSANSGEKLFF
-,-,TRBV6-2/TRBV6-3,TRBJ2-1,TGTGCCAGCAGTCGTCGGACTTCAACCGGGATCTGGGGTAATGAGCAGTTCTTC,CASSRRTSTGIWGNEQFF
-,-,TRBV6-5,TRBJ1-5,TGTGCCAGCAGAACAGGACCCCCAAGCAATCAGCCCCAGCATTTT,CASRTGPPSNQPQHF
-,-,TRBV6-6,TRBJ2-3,TGTGCCAGCAGCCTAAAGTCGAGCGGCACAGATACGCAGTATTTT,CASSLKSSGTDTQYF
TRBD1,-,TRBV11-3,TRBJ2-2,TGTGCCAGCAGCTTAGATGCGACAGGGTTTTCCCCCGGGGAGCTGTTTTTT,CASSLDATGFSPGELFF
TRBD1,few,TRBV5-1,TRBJ1-1,TGCGCCAGCCGGGCCGGGACAGCGAACACTGAAGCTTTCTTT,CASRAGTANTEAFF
TRBD1,-,TRBV19,TRBJ1-1,TGTGCCAGTAGAGGACAGGGGGAGAACACTGAAGCTTTCTTT,CASRGQGENTEAFF
-,-,TRBV2,TRBJ2-5,TGTGCCAGCAGTGAAGGCCTAGAAGAAGAGACCCAGTACTTC,CASSEGLEEETQYF
-,-,TRBV6-5,TRBJ1-1,TGTGCCAGCAGAACAGGGCTTATCGCTGAAGCTTTCTTT,CASRTGLIAEAFF
-,-,TRBV27,TRBJ2-2,TGTGCCAGCAGTTCGCCCGGAGGGGGGGCTCGGTACACCGGGGAGCTGTTTTTT,CASSSPGGGARYTGELFF
-,once,TRBV9,TRBJ2-1,TGTGCCAGCAGCCCCTGGGGCTACGGTGAGCAGTTCTTC,CASSPWGYGEQFF
-,-,TRBV7-3,TRBJ1-2,TGTGCCAGCAGCTTAACCGGGTCAGGGGTCTATGGCTACACCTTC,CASSLTGSGVYGYTF
-,-,TRBV9,TRBJ2-7,TGTGCCAGCAGCATTGGACAGTCCTACGAGCAGTACTTC,CASSIGQSYEQYF